This T cell receptor beta chain is from a study of cytomegalovirus exposure and HLA in healthy donors. Study-level points and caveats: In a later analysis, an Asian-associated ancestry cluster reportedly showed fewer N-insertions than the roughly 700-donor mean. It emerged from a later analysis that several of the most significant clusters appeared to be linked to common viral pathogens. Further analysis, carried out later, found HLA-associated TCR beta chains more clonally expanded than equally common other chains.

The donors (healthy individuals) were bone marrow donors. Germline values: CDR1 SGHRS, CDR2 YFSETQ. V gave up 2 bases and J gave up 2 bases, with 11 bases separating them. CDR3 length: 14 amino acids. Regarding this clone: Antigen unknown.

Primers included in the PCR were 60 Vbeta and 13 Jbeta primers. Repertoires were generated with immunoSEQ multiplex PCR, while TCRdb's copy carries only in-frame clones and drops some. The sample data list about 70,000 clones. The material sequenced was PBMCs. This clonotype was sampled from a female donor in good health and CMV-seropositive. The chain links TRBV5-1 to TRBJ2-7; weak D call: TRBD1 (6 bases). The CDR3 region is CASSLTGNPYEQYF. Written as DNA, the CDR3 is TGCGCCAGCAGCTTAACAGGGAATCCCTACGAGCAGTACTTC.